This note documents a single T cell receptor beta chain sequence. This sample stems from a study of blood T cell repertoires in COVID-19. Germline loops: CDR1 SQVTM, CDR2 ANQGSEA. V shed 3 bases and J shed 7 bases, with 12 bases lying between them. The CDR3 extends over 12 amino acids. TCRdb's copy holds only in-frame clones and misses some; the assay was immunoSEQ multiplex PCR. This repertoire shows approximately 110,000 clones, 65% to 80% found once; its top ten account for approximately 20%. Input material: peripheral blood. The rearrangement links TRBV29-1 to TRBJ1-2, with D uncertain. This sequence was found in a woman aged 70 to 79 with acute or convalescent COVID-19. CDR3 in DNA: TGCAGCGTTGACGTGGGAGGTTTTGGCTACACCTTC. Translated: CSVDVGGFGYTF.